This T cell receptor beta chain was captured by sequencing in a study of blood T cell repertoires in COVID-19. As for the study in general: PBMCs, B-cell-depleted T cells, or T cells provided the cDNA or gDNA that made up the material.

Germline values: CDR1 MDHEN, CDR2 SYDVKM. V was pared by 6 bases and J by 5 bases, with 8 bases of the junction left unmatched. The CDR3 sequence is 15 residues long. Seattle's enrolled individuals joined amid active infection and were then monitored longitudinally. How the authors handled the data: Reference gene primer amplification yielded estimated nucleated cell counts. Measured with immunoSEQ multiplex PCR; TCRdb has only the in-frame clones, and not every one. The V and J calls and clone size are taken from that table; D and trimming were inferred from the DNA. The profile shows approximately 250,000 clones, 80% to 90% of them singletons.

The sequenced sample consisted of peripheral blood. This TCR derives from a woman aged 70-85 years with COVID-19, enrolled during active disease. The rearrangement joins TRBV28 to TRBJ1-5, with TRBD1 matching over 9 bases. For the CDR3, the DNA is TGTGCCAGCAGCCACCGGGACAGGGTCCATCAGCCCCAGCATTTT. This translates into CASSHRDRVHQPQHF.